A single sample is the source of the 25 T cell receptor beta chains below, sequenced in a study of OX40 agonist ivuxolimab in advanced cancers. Here immunoSEQ multiplex PCR was the method, and the copy in TCRdb shows in-frame clones only, minus some. Counted here are tens of thousands of clones, about 82% occurring once; the ten biggest clones make up about 0.6%. The source material was CD4+ or CD8+ T cells sorted from blood, sampled in a trial of the OX40 agonist ivuxolimab. Receptors were obtained from an adult with an advanced solid tumor such as melanoma, head and neck, liver or kidney cancer.

This chain links TRBV6-1 with TRBJ2-1; the match to TRBD2 covers 7 bases. After removal of 0 bases from V and 1 base from J, the junction contained 3 bases not matched to a gene. The CDR3 is 16 amino acids. Germline-derived CDR1 and CDR2 are MNHNS and SASEGT. As DNA, the CDR3 is TGTGCCAGCAGTGAAGCGCGGGGGAGATCCTACAATGAGCAGTTCTTC. It translates to CASSEARGRSYNEQFF.

This chain uses TRBV6-5 with TRBJ2-7, with 13 positions matching TRBD2. With 6 bases clipped from V and 4 bases from J, the junction kept 6 bases outside the gene matches. Looked up from germline, CDR1 is MNHEY and CDR2 is SVGAGI. The CDR3 has 15 residues. The DNA of the CDR3 is TGTGCCAGCAGCCCGAAGGGACTAGCGGGGTACGAGCAGTACTTC. It yields the protein CASSPKGLAGYEQYF.

V and J are TRBV6-6 and TRBJ1-1; 7 bases match TRBD1. The CDR3 is made up of 14 amino acids. V was pared by 6 bases and J by 0 bases, with 4 bases of the junction left unmatched. Germline V gene data show CDR1 as MNHNY and CDR2 as SVGAGI (reference sequence). CDR3 in DNA: TGTGCCAGCAGCCCGGACAGGTTGAACACTGAAGCTTTCTTT. Amino acid sequence: CASSPDRLNTEAFF.

The chain uses TRBV5-1 and TRBJ2-5, with 8 nucleotides matching TRBD2. The CDR3 contains 15 residues. The trim removed 2 bases at V and 7 bases at J, leaving 10 bases unmatched. Looked up from germline, CDR1 is SGHRS and CDR2 is YFSETQ. The CDR3 is CASSLTPGGPGTQYF. CDR3 DNA: TGCGCCAGCAGCTTAACCCCGGGGGGGCCAGGGACCCAGTACTTC.

The chain couples TRBV4-3 to TRBJ1-2; no clear D gene. V was trimmed by 0 bases and J by 2 bases, leaving 10 bases between them. In germline, CDR1 is LGHNA, CDR2 YSLEER. CDR3 length equals 15 residues. The DNA for the CDR3 is TGCGCCAGCAGCCAAGATTATAACGTAAACTATGGCTACACCTTC. This encodes CASSQDYNVNYGYTF.

J is TRBJ2-3 and V is TRBV6-5; D gene ambiguous. CDR1 and CDR2 from the germline V gene are MNHEY and SVGAGI. The CDR3 is made up of 12 amino acids. The V gene lost 2 bases and the J gene lost 8 bases, with 8 bases spanning the gap. The CDR3 loop reads CASSYPRGTQYF. The CDR3 DNA is TGTGCCAGCAGTTACCCCCGAGGTACGCAGTATTTT.

The chain combines TRBV27 with TRBJ1-6; no clear D gene. The CDR3 runs to 14 residues. Looked up from germline, CDR1 is MNHEY and CDR2 is SMNVEV (reference sequence). The V and J ends lost 6 bases and 5 bases respectively, with 11 bases between them. The CDR3 here is CASRDELNNSPLHF. The DNA of the CDR3 is TGTGCCAGCAGGGATGAGCTCAATAATTCACCCCTCCACTTT.

The chain recombines TRBV5-5 with TRBJ1-5; D is ambiguous. The V end was cut by 2 bases, the J end by 2 bases, with 8 bases between. CDR1 and CDR2 from the germline V gene are SGHKS and YYEKEE (reference sequence). This CDR3 has 14 residues. The CDR3 protein is CASSFEQRNQPQHF. CDR3 DNA: TGTGCCAGCAGCTTTGAACAGCGCAATCAGCCCCAGCATTTT.

CDR3 protein: CASSLRQGGTGELFF. The CDR3 bases are TGTGCCAGCAGCTTAAGGCAGGGAGGGACCGGGGAGCTGTTTTTT. J is TRBJ2-2 and V is TRBV7-3; 7 bases line up with TRBD2. J gave up 5 bases and V 1 base, and 4 bases lay outside the gene matches. CDR1 SGHTA and CDR2 FQGTGA come from the germline V gene. The CDR3 is made up of 15 amino acids.

Here the CDR3 reads CASNQDSNTGELFF. The CDR3 DNA reads as TGTGCCAGCAACCAGGACTCTAACACCGGGGAGCTGTTTTTT. The rearrangement joins TRBV2 to TRBJ2-2, with D perhaps TRBD2 (5 bases). The CDR3 is 14 residues long. The V and J ends lost 7 bases and 2 bases respectively, with 11 bases between them. Germline V CDR1 and CDR2: SNHLY, FYNNEI.

This chain joins TRBV7-2 and TRBJ2-4; D is possibly TRBD1 (6 bases). Germline-derived CDR1 and CDR2 are SGHTA and FQGNSA. The V end was cut by 1 base, the J end by 9 bases, with 16 bases between. The CDR3 runs 15 residues. Written as DNA, the CDR3 is TGTGCCAGCAGCTTAGGATTGGGGGCTCAAGGCATTCAGTACTTC. It codes for CASSLGLGAQGIQYF.

The V and J genes are TRBV5-1 and TRBJ2-4, with D possibly being TRBD1 (5 bases). Germline V gene sequence: CDR1 SGHRS, CDR2 YFSETQ. The CDR3 runs 15 residues. Trimming cost V 0 bases and J 1 base, with 8 bases left between them. The CDR3 nucleotides read TGCGCCAGCAGCTTGGGGGGCCAGGCCAAAAACATTCAGTACTTC. Translated, it gives CASSLGGQAKNIQYF.

The rearrangement joins TRBV4-3 to TRBJ2-7; weak D call: TRBD2 (5 bases). The CDR3 covers 14 residues. Germline CDR1 reads LGHNA; CDR2 reads YSLEER. Trimming cost V 8 bases and J 6 bases, with 20 bases left between them. CDR3 amino acids: CASAQSGSSSEQYF. The CDR3 bases are TGCGCCAGCGCACAAAGCGGCAGTTCTTCCGAGCAGTACTTC.

This clone turned up a few times. The CDR3 protein is CASQTGGWGGTEAFF. The CDR3 nucleotides read TGTGCCTCCCAAACAGGGGGATGGGGTGGCACTGAAGCTTTCTTT. V is TRBV19 and J is TRBJ1-1; 8 bases align to TRBD1. The CDR3 covers 15 residues. J lost 4 bases, V lost 11 bases, and 15 bases had no gene match. Germline CDR1 is LNHDA and CDR2 is SQIVND (reference sequence).

The chain joins TRBV19 to TRBJ1-5; 7 nucleotides match TRBD1. J lost 4 bases, V lost 3 bases, and 6 bases had no gene match. The CDR3 totals 15 residues. Germline V gives CDR1 LNHDA, CDR2 SQIVND (reference sequence). The CDR3 sequence is CASSIYEGANQPQHF. The DNA of the CDR3 is TGTGCCAGTAGTATTTATGAGGGGGCGAATCAGCCCCAGCATTTT.

J is TRBJ2-7 and V is TRBV15, with a possible D match to TRBD2 (5 bases). Germline assignment: CDR1 LNHNV and CDR2 YYDKDF (reference sequence). There are 15 residues in the CDR3. With 5 bases removed from V and 3 bases from J, the gap between germline ends came to 17 bases. The chain's CDR3 is CATSPLGRDYYEQYF. CDR3 nucleotide sequence: TGTGCCACCAGCCCCCTTGGTCGGGATTACTACGAGCAGTACTTC.

The CDR3 spells CASSLGNGEKLFF. CDR3 DNA sequence: TGTGCCAGCAGCTTAGGCAACGGGGAAAAACTGTTTTTT. This sequence joins TRBV11-2 and TRBJ1-4; D is unclear. CDR1 and CDR2 (germline): SGHAT, FQNNGV. The CDR3 extends over 13 amino acids. The V end was cut by 1 base, the J end by 8 bases, with 8 bases between. Drawing the rest from reference TRBV11-2 and TRBJ1-4, the complete variable domain is EAGVAQSPRYKIIEKRQSVAFWCNPISGHATLYWYQQILGQGPKLLIQFQNNGVVDDSQLPKDRFSAERLKGVDSTLKIQPAKLEDSAVYLCASSLGNGEKLFFGSGTQLSVL.

CDR3 protein: CASSLAGTGGFGEQFF. The CDR3 DNA sequence: TGTGCCAGCAGCTTAGCCGGGACAGGGGGCTTCGGTGAGCAGTTCTTC. This rearrangement joins TRBV7-2 to TRBJ2-1; 12 bases fit TRBD1. CDR3 length equals 16 residues. Germline V gives CDR1 SGHTA, CDR2 FQGNSA. V was clipped by 0 bases and J by 9 bases; unmatched bases: 6. The variable domain in full, with the rest retrieved from reference TRBV7-2 and TRBJ2-1, is GAGVSQSPSNKVTEKGKDVELRCDPISGHTALYWYRQSLGQGLEFLIYFQGNSAPDKSGLPSDRFSAERTGGSVSTLTIQRTQQEDSAVYLCASSLAGTGGFGEQFFGPGTRLTVL.

The chain has TRBV25-1 and TRBJ2-7; the match to TRBD2 covers 15 bases. J gave up 4 bases and V 5 bases, and 6 bases lay outside the gene matches. Per the germline V gene, CDR1 is MGHDK and CDR2 is SYGVNS. The CDR3 length is 16 residues. The CDR3 sequence: CASSRTSGGAWYEQYF. The CDR3 DNA reads TGTGCCAGCAGTAGGACTAGCGGGGGGGCCTGGTACGAGCAGTACTTC.

Turning to this clone: Other DNA sequences in the sample encode the same CDR3. The chain has TRBV18 and TRBJ1-1; the D is unclear. Germline assignment: CDR1 KGHSH and CDR2 LQKENI. CDR3 length equals 13 residues. Trimming cost V 0 bases and J 4 bases, with 6 bases left between them. The CDR3 DNA follows: TGTGCCAGCTCACCACCCGGTCCCACTGAAGCTTTCTTT. Translating it yields CASSPPGPTEAFF.

The genes are TRBV4-3 and TRBJ2-1; D not resolved. This CDR3 spans 15 amino acids. Per germline, CDR1 LGHNA and CDR2 YSLEER. Between the trimmed V and J ends, which lost 0 bases and 5 bases, there was a span of 11 bases. The CDR3 here is CASSQDRLANNEQFF. CDR3 DNA: TGCGCCAGCAGCCAAGATCGGCTGGCCAACAATGAGCAGTTCTTC.

The rearrangement links TRBV7-2 to TRBJ2-5, with a weak D call TRBD1 (6 bases). This CDR3 is 17 amino acids long. The germline V gene has CDR1 SGHTA and CDR2 FQGNSA. V lost 4 bases, J lost 2 bases, and 20 bases lay in between. This CDR3 is CASSSWGRGSGQETQYF. Written as DNA, the CDR3 is TGTGCCAGCAGCTCCTGGGGGCGAGGGTCCGGTCAAGAGACCCAGTACTTC.

The V call is TRBV18, the J call TRBJ1-5; D unresolved. This CDR3 comprises 14 residues. V shed 3 bases and J shed 8 bases, with 14 bases lying between them. CDR1 and CDR2 (germline): KGHSH, LQKENI. This CDR3 is CASSPGPGGEPQHF. DNA of the CDR3: TGTGCCAGCTCACCGGGCCCCGGCGGTGAGCCCCAGCATTTT.

This chain connects TRBV27 to TRBJ1-6; tentatively, D is TRBD1 (5 bases). V was trimmed by 3 bases and J by 5 bases, leaving 17 bases between them. The CDR3 loop spans 17 amino acids. CDR1 and CDR2 from the germline V gene are MNHEY and SMNVEV (reference sequence). CDR3 bases: TGTGCCAGCAGTTTTCTTCTCGACAGTCTTAATAATTCACCCCTCCACTTT. Translated: CASSFLLDSLNNSPLHF.

The chain has TRBV9 and TRBJ2-3, with D uncertain. CDR1 is SGDLS, CDR2 YYNGEE, per germline. V was trimmed by 1 base and J by 2 bases, leaving 11 bases between them. CDR3 length: 15 residues. Here the CDR3 DNA reads TGTGCCAGCAGCGTATCCGCTTTAGACACAGATACGCAGTATTTT. Translation gives CASSVSALDTDTQYF.